These 24 T cell receptor beta chains came from one sample sequenced in a study of T cell clonotyping in hematopoietic cell transplantation. Time point specified: recipient sample about 28 days before transplant, after cytoreduction. Clones were sequenced by immunoSEQ multiplex PCR, and TCRdb holds only the in-frame ones, with some missing. The repertoire holds some 18,000 clones, with roughly 83% as singletons. Sequenced here: peripheral blood mononuclear cells, sampled before stem cell transplant. The receptors come from a man aged 45 to 65 with acute myeloid leukemia. Some clones in this sample may be carry-over from other donors' samples.

J is TRBJ2-3 and V is TRBV13, with 7 nucleotides matching TRBD2. Trimming removed 1 base from V and 2 bases from J; junction bases left unmatched: 3. Germline assignment: CDR1 PRHDT and CDR2 FYEKMQ (reference sequence). The length of the CDR3 is 15 residues. The DNA of the CDR3 is TGTGCCAGCAGCTTAGATCGGGGGGACACAGATACGCAGTATTTT. It specifies CASSLDRGDTDTQYF.

V and J are TRBV4-2 and TRBJ2-7, with TRBD1 matching 7 bases. This CDR3 comprises 15 residues. J lost 4 bases, V lost 0 bases, and 6 bases had no gene match. Looked up from germline, CDR1 is LGHNA and CDR2 is YNFKEQ. The CDR3 sequence: CASSQETGLFYEQYF. CDR3 nucleotides: TGTGCCAGCAGCCAAGAGACAGGGTTATTTTACGAGCAGTACTTC.

In DNA, the CDR3 is TGTGCCAGCAGCCAAACTAGCGGGGGGCAGTATTTT. Translating it yields CASSQTSGGQYF. The genes are TRBV14 and TRBJ2-3, with TRBD2 matching over 11 bases. Germline V gene sequence: CDR1 SGHDN, CDR2 FVKESK. Trimming removed 2 bases from V and 11 bases from J; junction bases left unmatched: 0. The CDR3 consists of 12 residues.

The V call is TRBV7-9, the J call TRBJ1-6; no firm D call. The CDR3 is 15 amino acids. Germline lookup yields CDR1 SEHNR and CDR2 FQNEAQ (reference sequence). The germline V and J ends were trimmed by 1 base and 5 bases, with 9 bases remaining between them. CDR3 protein: CASSLGGGNNSPLHF. DNA for the CDR3: TGTGCCAGCAGCTTAGGGGGAGGAAATAATTCACCCCTCCACTTT. Full variable domain (missing parts from reference TRBV7-9 and TRBJ1-6): DTGVSQNPRHKITKRGQNVTFRCDPISEHNRLYWYRQTLGQGPEFLTYFQNEAQLEKSRLLSDRFSAERPKGSFSTLEIQRTEQGDSAMYLCASSLGGGNNSPLHFGNGTRLTVT.

The chain joins TRBV19 to TRBJ2-2; unclear D gene. The V gene lost 3 bases and the J gene lost 3 bases, with 5 bases spanning the gap. The CDR3 is 13 residues long. Per the germline V gene, CDR1 is LNHDA and CDR2 is SQIVND (reference sequence). The DNA of the CDR3 is TGTGCCAGTAGTATCGGCGACACCGGGGAGCTGTTTTTT. Translation: CASSIGDTGELFF. The full variable domain, rest sourced from reference TRBV19 and TRBJ2-2, is DGGITQSPKYLFRKEGQNVTLSCEQNLNHDAMYWYRQDPGQGLRLIYYSQIVNDFQKGDIAEGYSVSREKKESFPLTVTSAQKNPTAFYLCASSIGDTGELFFGEGSRLTVL.

This chain joins TRBV11-3 and TRBJ1-1; no clear D gene. CDR3 length: 13 amino acids. Trimming shortened V by 5 bases and J by 3 bases, and 10 bases separated the two germline ends. CDR1 and CDR2 (germline): SGHNT, YENEEA. In DNA, the CDR3 is TGTGCCAGCAGCGTGAATCAAGACACTGAAGCTTTCTTT. It yields the protein CASSVNQDTEAFF.

V usage is TRBV9 and J usage is TRBJ2-7; maybe TRBD2 (6 bases). Looked up from germline, CDR1 is SGDLS and CDR2 is YYNGEE. CDR3 length: 16 amino acids. CDR3 coding DNA: TGTGCTGAATTCGGGACTTACGAAGAACCCCCCTACGAGCAGTACTTC. Its protein product is CAEFGTYEEPPYEQYF.

This clone was observed a few times. The V and J genes are TRBV7-2 and TRBJ1-5; D is uncertain. V was clipped by 4 bases and J by 2 bases, with 12 bases between them. This CDR3 spans 15 amino acids. The germline V gene has CDR1 SGHTA and CDR2 FQGNSA. The CDR3 bases are TGTGCCAGCAGCTGGAGCTACGCGGGCAATCAGCCCCAGCATTTT. Translated: CASSWSYAGNQPQHF.

The CDR3 protein is CASSLGASNYGYTF. The DNA of the CDR3 is TGTGCCAGCAGCCTCGGGGCTTCCAACTATGGCTACACCTTC. The gene calls are TRBV6-5 and TRBJ1-2, with D maybe TRBD1 (5 bases). CDR3 size: 14 residues. Germline loops: CDR1 MNHEY, CDR2 SVGAGI. Deletions cut 6 bases from V and 2 bases from J, with 13 bases between.

The chain uses TRBV5-1 and TRBJ2-3, with 10 nucleotides matching TRBD2. The CDR3 consists of 17 residues. J was trimmed by 5 bases and V by 2 bases; bases with no gene match: 11. Germline loops: CDR1 SGHRS, CDR2 YFSETQ. CDR3 residues: CASSFGTSERLLDTQYF. CDR3 in DNA: TGCGCCAGCAGCTTCGGGACTAGCGAAAGGCTGTTAGATACGCAGTATTTT. Supplemented by reference TRBV5-1 and TRBJ2-3, the full variable domain reads KAGVTQTPRYLIKTRGQQVTLSCSPISGHRSVSWYQQTPGQGLQFLFEYFSETQRNKGNFPGRFSGRQFSNSRSEMNVSTLELGDSALYLCASSFGTSERLLDTQYFGPGTRLTVL.

The chain joins TRBV6-1 to TRBJ2-3, with D perhaps TRBD2 (7 bases). V was pared by 1 base and J by 4 bases, with 24 bases between. The CDR3 has 19 amino acids. Germline loops: CDR1 MNHNS, CDR2 SASEGT. The CDR3 nucleotides are TGTGCCAGCAGTGAAGACTCTTCCTGGTTACGGGGGGCCGCAGATACGCAGTATTTT. It translates to CASSEDSSWLRGAADTQYF.

The gene calls are TRBV6-1 and TRBJ2-7, with 9 bases identical to TRBD1. V trimming: 8 bases; J trimming: 4 bases; junction bases outside the gene matches: 6. This CDR3 contains 13 residues. Per germline, CDR1 MNHNS and CDR2 SASEGT. The CDR3, as DNA: TGTGCCAGCGGGAACAGGGGGCTTTACGAGCAGTACTTC. It translates to CASGNRGLYEQYF.

This chain links TRBV5-1 with TRBJ2-3; 11 bases fit TRBD2. V shed 4 bases, J shed 6 bases, and the junction held 19 bases outside the gene matches. Per the germline V gene, CDR1 is SGHRS and CDR2 is YFSETQ. This CDR3 has 19 amino acids. CDR3 nucleotide sequence: TGCGCCAGCAGCCCAAGTCGGGCTAGCGGGGGGCCCCGGCGGGATACGCAGTATTTT. Its translation: CASSPSRASGGPRRDTQYF.

The chain carries TRBV6-6 and TRBJ2-5; D is perhaps TRBD1 (6 bases). The J call may be incorrect, as the DNA end agrees better with TRBJ2-7. Germline V gene lookup returns CDR1 MNHNY and CDR2 SVGAGI (reference sequence). This CDR3 is built from 14 residues. The CDR3 is CASSPTGSSYEQYF. Here the CDR3 DNA reads TGTGCCAGCAGTCCAACAGGGAGCTCCTACGAGCAGTACTTC.

The CDR3 coding sequence is TGTGCCAGCAGTGGGCGGACAGGGGAGGACTATGGCTACACCTTC. This codes for CASSGRTGEDYGYTF. The V and J genes are TRBV6-6 and TRBJ1-2; 9 nucleotides match TRBD1. The CDR3 consists of 15 residues. CDR1 and CDR2 from the germline V gene are MNHNY and SVGAGI (reference sequence). With V trimmed by 5 bases and J by 3 bases, 7 bases remained unmatched.

J is TRBJ2-3 and V is TRBV10-3; no firm D call. This CDR3 is built from 13 residues. In germline, CDR1 is ENHRY, CDR2 SYGVKD. V shed 7 bases and J shed 2 bases, with 10 bases lying between them. CDR3 nucleotides: TGTGCCATCACCCGGACCTACACAGATACGCAGTATTTT. Translating it yields CAITRTYTDTQYF.

The J gene is TRBJ1-1, the V gene TRBV6-1; a weak D match, TRBD1 (5 bases). The CDR3 has 15 residues. The V end lost 1 base, the J end lost 3 bases, and 12 bases lay between the germline ends. The germline gives CDR1 MNHNS, CDR2 SASEGT. DNA of the CDR3: TGTGCCAGCAGTGAAGGATCGGGGGTTGACACTGAAGCTTTCTTT. Encoded protein: CASSEGSGVDTEAFF.

The chain recombines TRBV11-2 with TRBJ1-6; 11 bases align to TRBD1. Trimming at V came to 7 bases and at J to 6 bases, leaving 11 bases not matched to a gene. CDR1 SGHAT and CDR2 FQNNGV come from the germline V gene. CDR3 length: 17 amino acids. The chain's CDR3 is CASTRTGGLIINSPLHF. For the CDR3, the DNA is TGTGCCAGCACGAGGACAGGGGGCTTAATTATTAATTCACCCCTCCACTTT.

V gene TRBV4-2 combines with J gene TRBJ2-6; D is undetermined. There are 16 residues in the CDR3. V was pared by 0 bases and J by 3 bases, with 9 bases between. CDR1 is LGHNA, CDR2 YNFKEQ, per germline. CDR3 bases: TGTGCCAGCAGCCAAGATGCCACTGGTGGGGCCAACGTCCTGACTTTC. This sequence encodes CASSQDATGGANVLTF.

This clone has just one count. The CDR3, as DNA: TGTGCCAGCAGCCCGCGGGGCCTAGCGGGGGAAGAGACCCAGTACTTC. This translates into CASSPRGLAGEETQYF. The V gene is TRBV13, the J gene TRBJ2-5, with 10 bases matching TRBD2. Per the germline V gene, CDR1 is PRHDT and CDR2 is FYEKMQ (reference sequence). This CDR3 is built from 16 residues. Germline trimming cut 5 bases from V and 3 bases from J; bases unmatched to any gene: 9. The full variable domain, its missing parts supplied by reference TRBV13 and TRBJ2-5, is AAGVIQSPRHLIKEKRETATLKCYPIPRHDTVYWYQQGPGQDPQFLISFYEKMQSDKGSIPDRFSAQQFSDYHSELNMSSLELGDSALYFCASSPRGLAGEETQYFGPGTRLLVL.

The rearrangement uses TRBV28 and TRBJ2-5, with 9 bases fitting TRBD2. The germline V gene has CDR1 MDHEN and CDR2 SYDVKM. CDR3 length: 18 amino acids. V shed 3 bases, J shed 1 base, and the junction held 12 bases outside the gene matches. The CDR3 spells CASSFPLERGDLQETQYF. The CDR3 nucleotides are TGTGCCAGCAGTTTTCCCTTGGAGCGGGGGGACCTCCAAGAGACCCAGTACTTC.

The chain recombines TRBV30 with TRBJ2-5; D possibly corresponds to TRBD2 (6 bases). Trimming took 0 bases from V and 1 from J, leaving 9 bases between them. The CDR3 spans 14 residues. CDR1 is GTSNPN and CDR2 is SVGIG in the germline V gene (reference sequence). CDR3 nucleotides: TGTGCCTGGAGTGTGGGCGGGGTCCAAGAGACCCAGTACTTC. Encoded protein: CAWSVGGVQETQYF. The entire variable domain, with the rest obtained from reference TRBV30 and TRBJ2-5, is as follows: SQTIHQWPATLVQPVGSPLSLECTVEGTSNPNLYWYRQAAGRGLQLLFYSVGIGQISSEVPQNLSASRPQDRQFILSSKKLLLSDSGFYLCAWSVGGVQETQYFGPGTRLLVL.

The rearrangement links TRBV6-6 to TRBJ1-1; D ambiguous. The germline V and J ends were trimmed by 3 bases and 1 base, with 15 bases remaining between them. The CDR3 length is 16 residues. Looked up from germline, CDR1 is MNHNY and CDR2 is SVGAGI (reference sequence). CDR3 sequence: CASSYSVGRSNTEAFF. Here the CDR3 DNA reads TGTGCCAGCAGTTATTCCGTCGGGCGGTCGAACACTGAAGCTTTCTTT.

The CDR3 is CASSLASWRETQYF. The CDR3, as DNA: TGTGCCAGCAGCTTAGCTTCTTGGCGGGAGACCCAGTACTTC. This chain links TRBV7-6 with TRBJ2-5; D uncertain. The CDR3 covers 14 residues. Per germline, CDR1 SGHVS and CDR2 FNYEAQ. V shed 0 bases and J shed 5 bases, with 10 bases lying between them.